The 8 T cell receptor beta chains listed next were all sequenced from one sample in a study of OX40 agonist ivuxolimab in advanced cancers. Using immunoSEQ multiplex PCR, the repertoire was profiled, and TCRdb retains in-frame clones only, with some absent. The table includes 34,000 or so clones, roughly four fifths detected once. The material sequenced was CD4+ or CD8+ T cells sorted from blood, taken in a trial of the OX40 agonist ivuxolimab. The source of these receptors is an adult with an advanced solid tumor such as melanoma, head and neck, liver or kidney cancer.

The CDR3 is CASSYRDRYEQYF. The CDR3, as DNA: TGTGCCAGCAGTTACCGGGATCGGTACGAGCAGTACTTC. This chain uses TRBV6-5 with TRBJ2-7; TRBD2 might be the D (5 bases). This CDR3 region has 13 residues. Trimming removed 2 bases from V and 4 bases from J, with 9 bases in between. CDR1 is MNHEY, CDR2 SVGAGI, per germline.

The genes are TRBV7-6 and TRBJ1-3; weak D call: TRBD1 (5 bases). CDR3 length: 20 residues. V was cut by 2 bases and J by 2 bases, with 25 bases left in between. Germline loops: CDR1 SGHVS, CDR2 FNYEAQ. The DNA for the CDR3 is TGTGCCAGCAGCTTACATGGGCAGGGAAATTCGTGGGCCCCTGGAAACACCATATATTTT. This translates into CASSLHGQGNSWAPGNTIYF.

This chain connects TRBV27 to TRBJ2-3, with D maybe TRBD2 (6 bases). Looked up from germline, CDR1 is MNHEY and CDR2 is SMNVEV (reference sequence). Trimming pared 4 bases from V and 0 bases from J, leaving 8 bases between. The CDR3 spans 14 residues. The CDR3: CASSWRESTDTQYF. CDR3 in DNA: TGTGCCAGCAGTTGGAGGGAGAGCACAGATACGCAGTATTTT.

The rearrangement uses TRBV19 and TRBJ2-5; 7 bases match TRBD1. The J call is uncertain, as TRBJ2-7 better fits the DNA end. CDR1 is LNHDA and CDR2 is SQIVND in the germline V gene (reference sequence). The CDR3 is 19 residues long. The CDR3: CASSTRPPLDRALSYEQYF. CDR3 sequence (DNA): TGTGCCAGTAGTACTAGACCCCCACTAGACAGGGCCCTATCCTACGAGCAGTACTTC.

The chain links TRBV6-5 to TRBJ1-6; possible D gene TRBD1, 6 bases. There are 14 residues in the CDR3. V was pared by 5 bases and J by 7 bases, with 12 bases between. Germline values: CDR1 MNHEY, CDR2 SVGAGI. The CDR3 DNA is TGTGCCAGCAGTGTGGACAGTATCAATTCACCCCTCCACTTT. This encodes CASSVDSINSPLHF.

J is TRBJ1-6 and V is TRBV6-1; TRBD1 might be the D (5 bases). The V end was cut by 3 bases, the J end by 6 bases, with 15 bases between. The CDR3 length is 16 residues. Germline-derived CDR1 and CDR2 are MNHNS and SASEGT. CDR3 DNA sequence: TGTGCCAGCAGTGACCCGACGGGACGGTCTAATTCACCCCTCCACTTT. Translating gives CASSDPTGRSNSPLHF.

The chain carries TRBV28 and TRBJ2-7; D is uncertain. The V and J ends lost 1 base and 7 bases respectively, with 11 bases between them. Germline V gives CDR1 MDHEN, CDR2 SYDVKM. This CDR3 spans 13 amino acids. CDR3 nucleotide sequence: TGTGCCAGCAGTTTATCGGCCTTGTGGGAGCAGTACTTC. Protein: CASSLSALWEQYF.

The rearrangement joins TRBV5-1 to TRBJ2-5; weak D call: TRBD2 (6 bases). The better agreement between TRBJ2-7 and the DNA end casts doubt on the J call. Per the germline V gene, CDR1 is SGHRS and CDR2 is YFSETQ. The CDR3 contains 17 residues. CDR3 protein: CASSLASGGIHSYEQYF. In nucleotides, the CDR3 is TGCGCCAGCAGCTTGGCCTCTGGAGGGATCCACTCCTACGAGCAGTACTTC.